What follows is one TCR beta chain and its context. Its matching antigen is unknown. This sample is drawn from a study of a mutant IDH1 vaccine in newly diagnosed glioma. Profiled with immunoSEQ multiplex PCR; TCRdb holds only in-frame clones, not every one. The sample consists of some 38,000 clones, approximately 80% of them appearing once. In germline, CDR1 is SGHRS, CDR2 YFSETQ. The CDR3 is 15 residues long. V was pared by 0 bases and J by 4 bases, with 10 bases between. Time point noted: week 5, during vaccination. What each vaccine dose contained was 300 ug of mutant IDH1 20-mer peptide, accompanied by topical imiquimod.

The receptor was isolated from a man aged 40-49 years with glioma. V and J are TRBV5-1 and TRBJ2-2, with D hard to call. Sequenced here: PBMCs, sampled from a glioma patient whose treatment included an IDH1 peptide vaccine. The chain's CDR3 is CASSLVPHSTGELFF. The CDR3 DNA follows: TGCGCCAGCAGCTTGGTACCACACAGCACCGGGGAGCTGTTTTTT.